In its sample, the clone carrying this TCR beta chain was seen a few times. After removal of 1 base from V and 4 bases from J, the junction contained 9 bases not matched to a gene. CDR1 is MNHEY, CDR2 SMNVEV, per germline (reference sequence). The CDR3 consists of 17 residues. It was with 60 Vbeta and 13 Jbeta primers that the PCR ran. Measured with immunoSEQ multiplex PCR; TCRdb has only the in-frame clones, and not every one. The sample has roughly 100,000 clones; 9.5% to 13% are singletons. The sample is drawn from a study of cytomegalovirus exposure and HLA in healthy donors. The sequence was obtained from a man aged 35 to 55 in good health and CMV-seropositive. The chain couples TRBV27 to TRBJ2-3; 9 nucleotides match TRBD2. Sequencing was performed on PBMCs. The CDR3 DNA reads TGTGCCAGCAGTTTATTAGCGGGAGCGAGCGGAGCAGATACGCAGTATTTT. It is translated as CASSLLAGASGADTQYF.